A single T cell receptor beta chain is shown here with its context. The data stem from a study of blood T cell repertoires in COVID-19. This table comes from immunoSEQ multiplex PCR, and its TCRdb copy is limited to in-frame clones, with some not included. The profile shows approximately 200,000 clones, around 87% of them singletons. After removal of 0 bases from V and 2 bases from J, the junction contained 10 bases not matched to a gene. Germline lookup yields CDR1 MNHNS and CDR2 SASEGT. The CDR3 has 18 amino acids. The sample consisted of PBMCs or T cells enriched from blood (not recorded which). V and J are TRBV6-1 and TRBJ2-3; TRBD2 matches 8 bases. This receptor was obtained from a woman in her twenties or thirties who had recovered from COVID-19. The CDR3, as DNA: TGTGCCAGCAGTGAAGCTTGGAATAGCGGGACCTTCACAGATACGCAGTATTTT. Its translation is CASSEAWNSGTFTDTQYF.